These 28 T cell receptor beta chains were all obtained from the same sample, sequenced in a study of shared T cell receptors in the human thymus. The method was immunoSEQ multiplex PCR; TCRdb's version includes in-frame clones alone and lacks a portion of them. The data show 700,000 or so clones, roughly 85% seen once. Another study also made use of these data, one on human thymus T cells.

Material for sequencing was thymocytes. The receptors originated from a girl less than two years old with a congenital heart defect.

The chain links TRBV28 to TRBJ2-7; the D gene is possibly TRBD1 (6 bases). CDR1 and CDR2 (germline): MDHEN, SYDVKM. The germline V and J ends were trimmed by 6 bases and 4 bases, with 19 bases remaining between them. The CDR3 is 15 residues long. The DNA for the CDR3 is TGTGCCAGCAGCCCCTCCGGGACAAAACCATACGAGCAGTACTTC. This translates into CASSPSGTKPYEQYF.

The gene calls are TRBV7-2 and TRBJ2-7, with D tentatively TRBD1 (6 bases). CDR3 length equals 12 residues. In germline, CDR1 is SGHTA, CDR2 FQGNSA. Between the trimmed V and J ends, which lost 4 bases and 5 bases, there was a span of 9 bases. The CDR3 reads CASSSGQNEQYF. The CDR3 bases are TGTGCCAGCAGCTCAGGACAGAACGAGCAGTACTTC.

J is TRBJ2-7 and V is TRBV7-9, with D possibly TRBD2 on 7 matching bases. In germline, CDR1 is SEHNR, CDR2 FQNEAQ (reference sequence). The ends were cut back, 5 bases at V and 2 bases at J, with 16 bases in the middle. This CDR3 has 15 amino acids. The CDR3 sequence: CASSRGGGDTYEQYF. CDR3 coding DNA: TGTGCCAGCAGCCGAGGGGGAGGGGACACCTACGAGCAGTACTTC.

The chain has TRBV5-1 and TRBJ1-6, with 9 bases matching TRBD1. V was pared by 2 bases and J by 7 bases, with 4 bases of the junction left unmatched. There are 15 residues in the CDR3. Germline lookup yields CDR1 SGHRS and CDR2 YFSETQ. In DNA, the CDR3 is TGCGCCAGCAGCTTACCCGGGACAGGGAATTCACCCCTCCACTTT. Amino acids: CASSLPGTGNSPLHF.

The chain combines TRBV15 with TRBJ1-2, with TRBD1 matching 10 bases. Germline CDR1 LNHNV, CDR2 YYDKDF (reference sequence). V shed 8 bases and J 5 bases; nucleotides not matched to a gene: 8. The CDR3 consists of 14 residues. CDR3 DNA: TGTGCCACCGGAGGGGCGGACAGGGGGTATGGCTACACCTTC. It yields the protein CATGGADRGYGYTF.

In this sample, this clone turned up once. The chain employs TRBV7-3 and TRBJ2-5; TRBD1 might be the D (5 bases). Per the germline V gene, CDR1 is SGHTA and CDR2 is FQGTGA. The CDR3 is 13 residues long. Deletions cut 4 bases from V and 4 bases from J, with 10 bases between. CDR3 in amino acids: CASSSQRGETQYF. The CDR3 coding sequence is TGTGCCAGCAGCTCTCAAAGGGGAGAGACCCAGTACTTC. Combining the CDR3 with reference TRBV7-3 and TRBJ2-5 gives the whole variable domain GAGVSQTPSNKVTEKGKYVELRCDPISGHTALYWYRQSLGQGPEFLIYFQGTGAADDSGLPNDRFFAVRPEGSVSTLKIQRTERGDSAVYLCASSSQRGETQYFGPGTRLLVL.

The rearrangement uses TRBV5-5 and TRBJ2-1; 9 bases map to TRBD2. Germline V CDR1 and CDR2: SGHKS, YYEKEE (reference sequence). Trimming at V came to 2 bases and at J to 7 bases, leaving 13 bases not matched to a gene. The CDR3 contains 17 residues. CDR3 DNA sequence: TGTGCCAGCAGCTTAACAGCGGGGGGTTGGTTTAAGAATGAGCAGTTCTTC. Translating gives CASSLTAGGWFKNEQFF.

The rearrangement uses TRBV5-8 and TRBJ2-1, with D perhaps TRBD2 (7 bases). Germline V gene lookup returns CDR1 SGHTS and CDR2 YDEGEE. There are 13 residues in the CDR3. V was shortened by 4 bases and J by 9 bases, with 14 bases between the two germline ends. The chain's CDR3 is CASSGQGRGEQFF. CDR3 sequence (DNA): TGTGCCAGCAGCGGGCAGGGGAGGGGTGAGCAGTTCTTC.

The rearrangement uses TRBV9 and TRBJ2-1; 10 nucleotides match TRBD2. The CDR3 runs to 15 residues. With 4 bases clipped from V and 4 bases from J, the junction kept 5 bases outside the gene matches. Looked up from germline, CDR1 is SGDLS and CDR2 is YYNGEE. CDR3 sequence reads: CASSHSGGTYNEQFF. The CDR3, as DNA: TGTGCCAGCAGCCATAGCGGGGGGACTTACAATGAGCAGTTCTTC.

Comments on this clone: Its ends do not fully match the called genes, so a read error is possible. CDR3 loop: CASTKGTGEGYGCTF. Here the CDR3 DNA reads TGTGCCAGCACAAAGGGGACAGGGGAGGGCTATGGCTGCACCTTC. The chain carries TRBV25-1 and TRBJ1-2; 10 positions agree with TRBD1. Germline-derived CDR1 and CDR2 are MGHDK and SYGVNS. CDR3 length: 15 amino acids.

The chain links TRBV2 to TRBJ1-1; D is uncertain. Trimming removed 7 bases at V and 1 base at J, with 4 bases between. The CDR3 is 11 residues long. CDR1 and CDR2 from the germline V gene are SNHLY and FYNNEI. CDR3: CASKRNTEAFF. CDR3 nucleotides: TGTGCCAGCAAGAGGAACACTGAAGCTTTCTTT. The variable domain in full, with the rest retrieved from reference TRBV2 and TRBJ1-1, is EPEVTQTPSHQVTQMGQEVILRCVPISNHLYFYWYRQILGQKVEFLVSFYNNEISEKSEIFDDQFSVERPDGSNFTLKIRSTKLEDSAMYFCASKRNTEAFFGQGTRLTVV.

The table lists this clone with a count of one. CDR3 DNA: TGTGCCAGCAGCGTCATAGCGGGTCGCCTTTCTGGGGCCAACGTCCTGACTTTC. Protein product: CASSVIAGRLSGANVLTF. This chain links TRBV9 with TRBJ2-6; 7 bases are a match to TRBD2. Trimming took 2 bases from V and 1 from J; bases not matched to a gene: 9. The CDR3 loop spans 18 amino acids. Germline CDR1 and CDR2: SGDLS and YYNGEE. Full variable domain (rest looked up from reference TRBV9 and TRBJ2-6): DSGVTQTPKHLITATGQRVTLRCSPRSGDLSVYWYQQSLDQGLQFLIQYYNGEERAKGNILERFSAQQFPDLHSELNLSSLELGDSALYFCASSVIAGRLSGANVLTFGAGSRLTVL.

The J gene is TRBJ1-1, the V gene TRBV10-3; 9 positions match TRBD1. CDR1 ENHRY and CDR2 SYGVKD come from the germline V gene. This CDR3 has 16 amino acids. With 1 base clipped from V and 5 bases from J, the junction kept 8 bases outside the gene matches. CDR3 residues: CAISEWFVDRGTEAFF. The CDR3 coding sequence is TGTGCCATCAGTGAGTGGTTCGTGGACAGGGGTACTGAAGCTTTCTTT.

A few counts support this clone. The chain recombines TRBV6-1 with TRBJ2-5; a possible D gene is TRBD2 (6 bases). The ends were cut back, 6 bases at V and 4 bases at J, with 6 bases in the middle. CDR1 is MNHNS and CDR2 is SASEGT in the germline V gene. This CDR3 comprises 11 residues. CDR3 region: CASRGGETQYF. CDR3 sequence (DNA): TGTGCCAGCAGGGGGGGAGAGACCCAGTACTTC.

This chain uses TRBV6-1 with TRBJ2-1; tentatively, D is TRBD1 (6 bases). V was pared by 7 bases and J by 5 bases, with 15 bases between. CDR1 is MNHNS and CDR2 is SASEGT in the germline V gene. The CDR3 consists of 14 residues. The CDR3 sequence: CASNRWDNNNEQFF. CDR3 bases: TGTGCCAGCAATCGGTGGGACAACAACAATGAGCAGTTCTTC.

The J gene is TRBJ2-7, the V gene TRBV5-1; D is unclear. The ends were cut back, 2 bases at V and 3 bases at J, with 6 bases in the middle. This CDR3 spans 12 amino acids. Germline V gives CDR1 SGHRS, CDR2 YFSETQ. As DNA, the CDR3 is TGCGCCAGCAGCTTTATACTCTACGAGCAGTACTTC. This sequence encodes CASSFILYEQYF.

The chain combines TRBV10-3 with TRBJ1-4; perhaps TRBD1 as D (5 bases). Germline V lookup: CDR1 ENHRY, CDR2 SYGVKD. Trimming shortened V by 0 bases and J by 2 bases, and 10 bases separated the two germline ends. This CDR3 comprises 16 residues. CDR3 loop: CAISESRGWTNEKLFF. The CDR3 coding sequence is TGTGCCATCAGTGAGTCTCGGGGGTGGACTAATGAAAAACTGTTTTTT.

This chain uses TRBV25-1 with TRBJ1-2, with a tentative D call TRBD1 (6 bases). From germline, CDR1 is MGHDK and CDR2 SYGVNS. V lost 1 base to trimming and J lost 6 bases, with 9 bases between them. The CDR3 runs 13 residues. The CDR3 bases are TGTGCCAGCAGTGAATGGGACACCGATGGCTACACCTTC. Amino acids: CASSEWDTDGYTF.

The genes are TRBV6-1 and TRBJ2-7, with 7 bases matching TRBD2. V was pared by 7 bases and J by 9 bases, with 6 bases of the junction left unmatched. CDR1 and CDR2 (germline): MNHNS, SASEGT. The CDR3 has 11 amino acids. The CDR3, as DNA: TGTGCCAGCATGGGAGGGTCCGTGCAGTACTTC. It translates to CASMGGSVQYF.

The V gene is TRBV5-6, the J gene TRBJ2-5, with no clear D. The J call is in doubt because the DNA end fits TRBJ2-7 better. This CDR3 spans 16 amino acids. Per the germline V gene, CDR1 is SGHDT and CDR2 is YYEEEE. DNA of the CDR3: TGTGCCAGCAGCTTGGGATCGGAGACTTTGTCCTACGAGCAGTACTTC. Its translation is CASSLGSETLSYEQYF.

The V gene is TRBV5-6, the J gene TRBJ1-2; no clear D gene. Trimming cost V 4 bases and J 8 bases, with 12 bases left between them. The germline V gene encodes CDR1 SGHDT and CDR2 YYEEEE. The CDR3 consists of 12 residues. This chain's CDR3 is CASSRWSFGYTF. CDR3 sequence (DNA): TGTGCCAGCAGCCGATGGAGTTTCGGCTACACCTTC. The entire variable domain, with the rest obtained from reference TRBV5-6 and TRBJ1-2, is as follows: DAGVTQSPTHLIKTRGQQVTLRCSPKSGHDTVSWYQQALGQGPQFIFQYYEEEERQRGNFPDRFSGHQFPNYSSELNVNALLLGDSALYLCASSRWSFGYTFGSGTRLTVV.

This rearrangement joins TRBV28 to TRBJ2-1, with TRBD2 matching over 7 bases. The junction had 15 bases not matched to a gene; V was cut back by 2 bases and J by 8 bases. The CDR3 has 17 amino acids. Germline V gives CDR1 MDHEN, CDR2 SYDVKM. The CDR3 DNA reads as TGTGCCAGCAGTTTACGGCTCCTAGCGGTCCTTAGAGATGAGCAGTTCTTC. It is translated as CASSLRLLAVLRDEQFF.

This clone was picked up a small number of times. CDR3 residues: CASGRQGVHYGYTF. CDR3 nucleotide sequence: TGTGCTAGTGGGCGACAGGGCGTACACTATGGCTACACCTTC. This chain connects TRBV12-5 to TRBJ1-2; TRBD1 agrees at 7 bases. Germline loops: CDR1 LGHNT, CDR2 FRNRAP. This CDR3 spans 14 amino acids. Trimming took 6 bases from V and 3 from J; bases not matched to a gene: 7.

V usage is TRBV6-6 and J usage is TRBJ2-5; 9 nucleotides agree with TRBD1. CDR1 is MNHNY and CDR2 is SVGAGI in the germline V gene (reference sequence). The J segment lost 2 bases and the V segment lost 7 bases, leaving 8 bases of the junction unmatched. There are 15 residues in the CDR3. This CDR3 is CASIPTGGRQETQYF. CDR3 in DNA: TGTGCCAGCATTCCGACAGGGGGTAGGCAAGAGACCCAGTACTTC.

The sample holds a few counts of this clone. V gene TRBV5-6 combines with J gene TRBJ1-6, with D uncertain. CDR3 length equals 15 residues. The germline gives CDR1 SGHDT, CDR2 YYEEEE. Trimming removed 0 bases from V and 8 bases from J, with 12 bases in between. For the CDR3, the DNA is TGTGCCAGCAGCTTGGGGGAGGGAGTTGATTCACCCCTCCACTTT. Protein: CASSLGEGVDSPLHF.

This chain joins TRBV6-5 and TRBJ1-6, with D maybe TRBD1 (5 bases). The V end was cut by 5 bases, the J end by 5 bases, with 13 bases between. Germline CDR1 and CDR2: MNHEY and SVGAGI. CDR3 size: 15 residues. The CDR3 sequence is CASSGGGFDNSPLHF. CDR3 nucleotides: TGTGCCAGCAGTGGGGGGGGGTTTGATAATTCACCCCTCCACTTT.

The chain recombines TRBV27 with TRBJ2-1; 8 positions agree with TRBD2. Germline V CDR1 and CDR2: MNHEY, SMNVEV (reference sequence). Trimming took 5 bases from V and 5 from J; bases not matched to a gene: 14. This CDR3 has 17 amino acids. This chain's CDR3 is CASSLRAGTRDNNEQFF. In DNA form, the CDR3 reads TGTGCCAGCAGTCTAAGAGCCGGGACTAGGGATAACAATGAGCAGTTCTTC.

This chain joins TRBV29-1 and TRBJ2-7; TRBD2 matches 12 bases. The CDR3 has 14 residues. CDR1 is SQVTM, CDR2 ANQGSEA, per germline. V trimming: 7 bases; J trimming: 7 bases; junction bases outside the gene matches: 11. The CDR3: CSARTSGGLSEQYF. CDR3 bases: TGCAGCGCCCGAACTAGCGGGGGGCTCTCGGAGCAGTACTTC.